The 26 T cell receptor beta chains given below trace back to one sample, sequenced in a study of blood T cells in healthy people across ages. A J-beta primer mix and a sample-barcoded 5' primer were used in a second PCR of roughly 6 to 11 cycles. TCRdb reprocessed the 5' RACE reads with MiXCR, giving one entry per CDR3 protein. Counted here are roughly 720,000 distinct CDR3 sequences, roughly 50% occurring once; the ten biggest clones make up 41%. Sequenced sample: blood. Receptors were obtained from a man aged 80 or over in good health.

CDR3 in DNA: TGCAGCGTGGGAAGGATGGGCTCCTACGAGCAGTACTTC. Its translation is CSVGRMGSYEQYF. V and J are TRBV29-1 and TRBJ2-7, with no clear D. The CDR3 is 13 residues long. V was clipped by 6 bases and J by 0 bases, with 12 bases between them. Per the germline V gene, CDR1 is SQVTM and CDR2 is ANQGSEA.

This sequence joins TRBV7-9 and TRBJ2-5, with unresolved D. With 1 base removed from V and 2 bases from J, the gap between germline ends came to 14 bases. The CDR3 has 16 residues. Germline V lookup: CDR1 SEHNR, CDR2 FQNEAQ (reference sequence). The CDR3 sequence is CASSLDEIAEQETQYF. Written as DNA, the CDR3 is TGTGCCAGCAGCTTAGACGAGATTGCGGAGCAAGAGACCCAGTACTTC.

This clonotype was seen more than once but under ten times. The V and J genes are TRBV24-1 and TRBJ2-3; 8 bases match TRBD1. Trimming at V came to 7 bases and at J to 5 bases, leaving 10 bases not matched to a gene. Germline CDR1 reads KGHDR; CDR2 reads SFDVKD. The CDR3 consists of 15 residues. CDR3 coding DNA: TGTGCCACCAGCCTTGGACAGGGTCCGGGAGATACGCAGTATTTT. It codes for CATSLGQGPGDTQYF.

Only a few counts were recorded for this clonotype. The genes are TRBV18 and TRBJ2-1; possibly TRBD2 for D (5 bases). The V gene lost 5 bases and the J gene lost 3 bases, with 11 bases spanning the gap. CDR1 and CDR2 (germline): KGHSH, LQKENI. The CDR3 totals 14 residues. DNA of the CDR3: TGTGCCAGCTCAGGACGGGGTCTCTACAATGAGCAGTTCTTC. It specifies CASSGRGLYNEQFF.

This clonotype showed up just a few times. The gene calls are TRBV7-9 and TRBJ2-7; D gene uncertain. Germline V CDR1 and CDR2: SEHNR, FQNEAQ (reference sequence). Trimming removed 3 bases from V and 4 bases from J, with 10 bases in between. The CDR3 sequence is 13 residues long. In DNA form, the CDR3 reads TGTGCCAGCAGCTTGATCACCGATTACGAGCAGTACTTC. Its protein is CASSLITDYEQYF. Filled out from reference TRBV7-9 and TRBJ2-7, the complete variable domain reads DTGVSQNPRHKITKRGQNVTFRCDPISEHNRLYWYRQTLGQGPEFLTYFQNEAQLEKSRLLSDRFSAERPKGSFSTLEIQRTEQGDSAMYLCASSLITDYEQYFGPGTRLTVT.

The chain links TRBV12-3 or TRBV12-4 to TRBJ1-4; D may be TRBD1 (6 bases). The germline V and J ends were trimmed by 3 bases and 5 bases, with 10 bases remaining between them. This CDR3 spans 14 amino acids. The CDR3 protein is CASSFGDNNEKLFF. The CDR3 DNA is TGTGCCAGCAGTTTCGGGGACAACAATGAAAAACTGTTTTTT.

The rearrangement uses TRBV5-1 and TRBJ2-1, with D uncertain. The ends were cut back, 2 bases at V and 4 bases at J, with 13 bases in the middle. The germline CDR1 and CDR2 sequences are SGHRS and YFSETQ. The CDR3 consists of 15 residues. CDR3 sequence: CASSFGRVSYNEQFF. DNA for the CDR3: TGCGCCAGCAGCTTCGGTAGGGTTTCTTACAATGAGCAGTTCTTC.

V and J are TRBV9 and TRBJ2-5, with a weak D call TRBD1 (6 bases). There are 13 residues in the CDR3. The V and J ends lost 4 bases and 4 bases respectively, with 11 bases between them. The germline CDR1 and CDR2 sequences are SGDLS and YYNGEE. The CDR3 is CASSRQDRETQYF. The CDR3 bases are TGTGCCAGCAGCCGACAGGACCGAGAGACCCAGTACTTC.

This clonotype was picked up a small number of times. The chain links TRBV2 to TRBJ2-7; 8 bases match TRBD2. The germline CDR1 and CDR2 sequences are SNHLY and FYNNEI. The CDR3 spans 17 residues. Germline trimming cut 2 bases from V and 0 bases from J; bases unmatched to any gene: 9. CDR3 coding DNA: TGTGCCAGCAGTGAACTCCGGGGGGGCTGGATCTCCTACGAGCAGTACTTC. Protein: CASSELRGGWISYEQYF.

The chain has TRBV5-1 and TRBJ2-3; 7 bases agree with TRBD1. There are 14 residues in the CDR3. Trimming removed 5 bases from V and 1 base from J; junction bases left unmatched: 4. CDR1 is SGHRS and CDR2 is YFSETQ in the germline V gene. CDR3 residues: CASRSTGGTDTQYF. Here the CDR3 DNA reads TGCGCCAGCAGGAGCACAGGGGGCACAGATACGCAGTATTTT.

The J gene is TRBJ2-3, the V gene TRBV25-1; 7 bases match TRBD2. The CDR3 length is 15 residues. In germline, CDR1 is MGHDK, CDR2 SYGVNS. The V gene end was trimmed by 1 base and the J gene end by 14 bases; junction bases not matched to a gene: 15. CDR3 region: CASSESSGMGRYAYF. The CDR3 bases are TGTGCCAGCAGTGAATCGAGCGGGATGGGGAGATACGCGTATTTT.

V is TRBV5-1 and J is TRBJ2-3, with TRBD2 matching over 10 bases. V lost 0 bases to trimming and J lost 5 bases; unmatched junction nucleotides: 6. CDR1 is SGHRS and CDR2 is YFSETQ in the germline V gene. There are 16 residues in the CDR3. The CDR3 region is CASSLAAGGPGDTQYF. CDR3 in DNA: TGCGCCAGCAGCTTGGCAGCGGGAGGGCCTGGAGATACGCAGTATTTT.

This chain connects TRBV20-1 to TRBJ2-5; 9 nucleotides line up with TRBD2. The CDR3 runs to 15 residues. J lost 11 bases, V lost 0 bases, and 13 bases had no gene match. Germline V CDR1 and CDR2: DFQATT, SNEGSKA (reference sequence). CDR3 sequence reads: CSARDAVAGANEQYF. The CDR3 DNA sequence: TGCAGTGCTAGAGATGCGGTAGCGGGAGCAAATGAGCAGTACTTC.

This clonotype was counted between two and nine times. The rearrangement joins TRBV12-3 or TRBV12-4 to TRBJ2-4; possible D gene TRBD2, 5 bases. With 3 bases removed from V and 0 bases from J, the gap between germline ends came to 6 bases. CDR3 length: 14 residues. The DNA for the CDR3 is TGTGCCAGCAGTTTGGAGGCAGCCAAAAACATTCAGTACTTC. Protein: CASSLEAAKNIQYF.

This chain connects TRBV6-5 to TRBJ2-5; D uncertain. Germline V lookup: CDR1 MNHEY, CDR2 SVGAGI. The V end was cut by 6 bases, the J end by 7 bases, with 15 bases between. The length of the CDR3 is 13 residues. The CDR3 spells CASRVRATGTQYF. CDR3 sequence (DNA): TGTGCCAGCAGGGTTAGGGCCACGGGGACCCAGTACTTC.

The chain recombines TRBV28 with TRBJ1-2; D not resolved. Trimming took 2 bases from V and 0 from J, leaving 7 bases between them. From germline, CDR1 is MDHEN and CDR2 SYDVKM. CDR3 length: 14 amino acids. CDR3 residues: CASSLLGTNYGYTF. The CDR3 DNA follows: TGTGCCAGCAGTTTACTGGGGACTAACTATGGCTACACCTTC.

The V call is TRBV2, the J call TRBJ2-3, with a possible D match to TRBD1 (6 bases). This CDR3 is built from 16 residues. Trimming removed 6 bases from V and 2 bases from J, with 18 bases in between. Germline V lookup: CDR1 SNHLY, CDR2 FYNNEI. CDR3 loop: CASRMDRPQFTDTQYF. The CDR3 DNA follows: TGTGCCAGCAGGATGGACAGACCCCAATTCACAGATACGCAGTATTTT.

This clonotype was observed at least ten times. The chain carries TRBV12-3 or TRBV12-4 and TRBJ2-7, with D perhaps TRBD2 (6 bases). Trimming removed 8 bases from V and 6 bases from J, with 14 bases in between. The CDR3 is 12 amino acids. The CDR3 here is CASGGLSREQYF. Written as DNA, the CDR3 is TGTGCCAGCGGGGGACTTAGTCGCGAGCAGTACTTC.

This clonotype was counted many times. The V and J genes are TRBV5-1 and TRBJ2-5; D is possibly TRBD1 (7 bases). CDR1 is SGHRS, CDR2 YFSETQ, per germline. The CDR3 contains 16 residues. Trimming removed 4 bases from V and 4 bases from J, with 20 bases in between. This CDR3 reads CASSHKAGQLRETQYF. CDR3 coding DNA: TGCGCCAGCAGCCACAAGGCGGGACAGCTTCGAGAGACCCAGTACTTC.

This clonotype appeared a single time. A junction boundary mismatches the germline segment, possibly from a read error. The chain uses TRBV11-1 and TRBJ2-2, with TRBD2 matching 13 bases. The CDR3 has 17 residues. Germline loops: CDR1 SGHAT, CDR2 FQDESV (reference sequence). DNA of the CDR3: TGTGCCGGCAGCCTCCCACGGACTAGCGGGAGAGTCGGGGAGCTGTTTTTT. This codes for CAGSLPRTSGRVGELFF.

This chain connects TRBV6-1 to TRBJ1-6, with TRBD1 as a possible D gene (5 bases). Between the trimmed V and J ends, which lost 4 bases and 6 bases, there was a span of 13 bases. Germline V gives CDR1 MNHNS, CDR2 SASEGT. This CDR3 region has 15 residues. This chain's CDR3 is CASSGREGPNSPLHF. DNA for the CDR3: TGTGCCAGCAGTGGGAGGGAGGGACCTAATTCACCCCTCCACTTT.

The J gene is TRBJ2-7, the V gene TRBV10-2; 14 bases align to TRBD2. With V trimmed by 2 bases and J by 6 bases, 6 bases remained unmatched. Looked up from germline, CDR1 is WSHSY and CDR2 is SAAADI. This CDR3 region has 16 residues. CDR3 DNA: TGCGCCAGCAGTGAGCAGGGACTAGCGGGAGTGGTCGAGCAGTACTTC. Its translation: CASSEQGLAGVVEQYF.

The CDR3 DNA follows: TGTGCCAGCAGACCGGTGGGCAATGGTGGCTACACCTTC. Translated: CASRPVGNGGYTF. The rearrangement uses TRBV3-1 and TRBJ1-2; the D is unclear. This CDR3 has 13 amino acids. V lost 6 bases and J 7 bases, leaving 15 bases between the germline ends. Germline V gene data show CDR1 as LGHDT and CDR2 as YNNKEL (reference sequence). Full variable domain (outside the CDR3, taken from reference TRBV3-1 and TRBJ1-2): DTAVSQTPKYLVTQMGNDKSIKCEQNLGHDTMYWYKQDSKKFLKIMFSYNNKELIINETVPNRFSPKSPDKAHLNLHINSLELGDSAVYFCASRPVGNGGYTFGSGTRLTVV.

V usage is TRBV29-1 and J usage is TRBJ2-4; maybe TRBD2 (6 bases). The J call could be wrong; TRBJ2-7 is a better fit for the DNA end. The CDR3 runs 13 residues. Germline CDR1 reads SQVTM; CDR2 reads ANQGSEA. The CDR3 region has the DNA TGCAGCGTTCGTGGGGGGAAGGAGAGCGAGCAGTACTTC. Protein: CSVRGGKESEQYF.

In its sample, this clonotype was seen a few times. CDR3 protein: CASSLGDRASGYTF. CDR3 nucleotide sequence: TGTGCCAGCAGCTTAGGGGACAGGGCATCCGGCTACACCTTC. The chain employs TRBV13 and TRBJ1-2; 8 bases match TRBD1. The germline CDR1 and CDR2 sequences are PRHDT and FYEKMQ (reference sequence). CDR3 length: 14 residues. V trimming: 0 bases; J trimming: 8 bases; junction bases outside the gene matches: 5.

This clonotype was recorded a few times. The chain recombines TRBV2 with TRBJ1-1; D uncertain. The length of the CDR3 is 13 residues. Trimming stripped 7 bases from V and 1 base from J, with 10 bases between. From germline, CDR1 is SNHLY and CDR2 FYNNEI. Here the CDR3 DNA reads TGTGCCAGCACGGTCGGAGGGAACACTGAAGCTTTCTTT. It yields the protein CASTVGGNTEAFF.